The 15 T cell receptor beta chains below come from one sample, sequenced in a study of blood T cell repertoires in COVID-19. The protocol was immunoSEQ multiplex PCR, while the TCRdb copy is restricted to in-frame clones and leaves out a portion. The table records nearly 110,000 clones, around 88% of them present only once. The specimen was peripheral blood. Every receptor here comes from a man aged 50-60 years with active or convalescent COVID-19.

The chain combines TRBV30 with TRBJ2-3, with D tentatively TRBD2 (6 bases). The CDR3 runs to 12 residues. Between the trimmed V and J ends, which lost 7 bases and 5 bases, there was a span of 13 bases. CDR1 is GTSNPN, CDR2 SVGIG, per germline (reference sequence). As DNA, the CDR3 is TGTGCCTCCCGCGGGGCGGGAGATACGCAGTATTTT. It is translated as CASRGAGDTQYF. Full variable domain (rest looked up from reference TRBV30 and TRBJ2-3): SQTIHQWPATLVQPVGSPLSLECTVEGTSNPNLYWYRQAAGRGLQLLFYSVGIGQISSEVPQNLSASRPQDRQFILSSKKLLLSDSGFYLCASRGAGDTQYFGPGTRLTVL.

V gene TRBV3-1 (or the pseudogene TRBV3-2) combines with J gene TRBJ1-3, with D possibly TRBD1 on 5 matching bases. In germline, CDR1 is LGHDT, CDR2 YNNKEL (reference sequence). CDR3 length: 17 residues. V gave up 5 bases and J gave up 1 base, with 18 bases separating them. The CDR3 spells CASSNVPGLPSGNTIYF. For the CDR3, the DNA is TGTGCCAGCAGCAATGTTCCGGGACTTCCATCTGGAAACACCATATATTTT.

This sequence joins TRBV29-1 and TRBJ1-4; 9 bases match TRBD1. Germline CDR1 and CDR2: SQVTM and ANQGSEA. CDR3 size: 14 residues. After removal of 6 bases from V and 6 bases from J, the junction contained 8 bases not matched to a gene. The CDR3 loop reads CSVAPGQGYEKLFF. The CDR3 nucleotides read TGCAGCGTCGCACCGGGACAGGGTTATGAAAAACTGTTTTTT.

This chain connects TRBV11-2 to TRBJ2-1; 12 nucleotides agree with TRBD2. The germline V gene encodes CDR1 SGHAT and CDR2 FQNNGV. This CDR3 contains 18 residues. J gave up 4 bases and V 5 bases, and 12 bases lay outside the gene matches. The CDR3 is CASSHTSGRTYKYNEQFF. Written as DNA, the CDR3 is TGTGCCAGCAGCCACACTAGCGGGAGGACCTACAAATACAATGAGCAGTTCTTC.

V gene TRBV28 combines with J gene TRBJ1-5, with D possibly TRBD1 on 5 matching bases. V shed 6 bases and J shed 0 bases, with 18 bases lying between them. The CDR3 length is 17 residues. The germline gives CDR1 MDHEN, CDR2 SYDVKM. The CDR3 region has the DNA TGTGCCAGCAGGGGGGGAACGGGTTATTTTAGCAATCAGCCCCAGCATTTT. It encodes CASRGGTGYFSNQPQHF. The variable domain in full, with the rest retrieved from reference TRBV28 and TRBJ1-5, is DVKVTQSSRYLVKRTGEKVFLECVQDMDHENMFWYRQDPGLGLRLIYFSYDVKMKEKGDIPEGYSVSREKKERFSLILESASTNQTSMYLCASRGGTGYFSNQPQHFGDGTRLSIL.

The chain links TRBV27 to TRBJ1-2; weak D call: TRBD1 (5 bases). The CDR3 runs to 14 residues. Germline V gives CDR1 MNHEY, CDR2 SMNVEV (reference sequence). V dropped 5 bases and J dropped 5 bases, with 15 bases sitting between them. Here the CDR3 reads CASSRVGTAYGYTF. The CDR3 nucleotides are TGTGCCAGCAGTCGCGTCGGGACTGCGTATGGCTACACCTTC.

This clone was found once. V and J are TRBV2 and TRBJ2-4; 7 bases map to TRBD1. CDR3 length: 12 amino acids. Trimming cost V 6 bases and J 5 bases; bases outside gene matches: 1. CDR1 is SNHLY and CDR2 is FYNNEI in the germline V gene. This CDR3 is CASRDRENIQYF. In DNA form, the CDR3 reads TGTGCCAGCAGAGACAGGGAAAACATTCAGTACTTC. Full variable domain (outside the CDR3, taken from reference TRBV2 and TRBJ2-4): EPEVTQTPSHQVTQMGQEVILRCVPISNHLYFYWYRQILGQKVEFLVSFYNNEISEKSEIFDDQFSVERPDGSNFTLKIRSTKLEDSAMYFCASRDRENIQYFGAGTRLSVL.

DNA for the CDR3: TGTGCCAGTAGTATAGACGGGACAGGCAATCAGCCCCAGCATTTT. Its protein product is CASSIDGTGNQPQHF. This chain joins TRBV19 and TRBJ1-5; 7 bases line up with TRBD1. In germline, CDR1 is LNHDA, CDR2 SQIVND (reference sequence). Losses at the gene ends were 0 bases for V and 2 bases for J; bases not matched to a gene: 1. CDR3 size: 15 residues.

V is TRBV5-4 and J is TRBJ2-7, with 7 bases matching TRBD1. Per the germline V gene, CDR1 is SGHNT and CDR2 is YYREEE (reference sequence). V shed 4 bases, J shed 3 bases, and the junction held 7 bases outside the gene matches. The CDR3 extends over 14 amino acids. In nucleotides, the CDR3 is TGTGCCAGCAGCCAGCCGGGACAGCTCTACGAGCAGTACTTC. Translation: CASSQPGQLYEQYF.

The chain employs TRBV18 and TRBJ2-3; no definite D call. Trimming removed 3 bases at V and 6 bases at J, with 10 bases between. The CDR3 sequence is 13 residues long. The V gene's germline CDR1 is KGHSH and CDR2 LQKENI. CDR3 residues: CASSPFFADTQYF. The CDR3 nucleotides read TGTGCCAGCTCACCCTTCTTCGCGGATACGCAGTATTTT.

The chain links TRBV30 to TRBJ1-1; no firm D call. V lost 5 bases to trimming and J lost 0 bases, with 16 bases between them. The germline V gene encodes CDR1 GTSNPN and CDR2 SVGIG (reference sequence). The CDR3 has 15 amino acids. The CDR3 reads CAWFKGREMNTEAFF. CDR3 bases: TGTGCCTGGTTTAAGGGTCGGGAGATGAACACTGAAGCTTTCTTT.

V is TRBV5-1 and J is TRBJ2-7, with TRBD1 identical over 9 bases. Germline-derived CDR1 and CDR2 are SGHRS and YFSETQ. This CDR3 spans 16 amino acids. J lost 3 bases, V lost 0 bases, and 7 bases had no gene match. CDR3 DNA sequence: TGCGCCAGCAGCTTGGCTTGGACAGGGGTAATCTACGAGCAGTACTTC. Translation: CASSLAWTGVIYEQYF.

V and J are TRBV18 and TRBJ2-2, with 8 positions matching TRBD1. The germline V gene has CDR1 KGHSH and CDR2 LQKENI. CDR3 size: 16 residues. The V segment lost 6 bases and the J segment 2 bases; nucleotides outside the gene matches: 8. The CDR3 region has the DNA TGTGCCAGCTCGCCTCAGGGGGCCGGTAACACCGGGGAGCTGTTTTTT. Translation: CASSPQGAGNTGELFF. The full variable domain, in which reference TRBV18 and TRBJ2-2 provide the parts outside the CDR3, is NAGVMQNPRHLVRRRGQEARLRCSPMKGHSHVYWYRQLPEEGLKFMVYLQKENIIDESGMPKERFSAEFPKEGPSILRIQQVVRGDSAAYFCASSPQGAGNTGELFFGEGSRLTVL.

V usage is TRBV9 and J usage is TRBJ2-3; TRBD2 agrees at 9 bases. Germline V gives CDR1 SGDLS, CDR2 YYNGEE. The CDR3 sequence is 15 residues long. With 5 bases clipped from V and 2 bases from J, the junction kept 6 bases outside the gene matches. The CDR3 region is CASSLSGRYTDTQYF. The CDR3 coding sequence is TGTGCCAGCAGTCTAAGCGGGAGGTACACAGATACGCAGTATTTT.

This chain connects TRBV5-1 to TRBJ2-2; 7 bases are a match to TRBD1. V lost 2 bases, J lost 6 bases, and 4 bases stayed unmatched. Looked up from germline, CDR1 is SGHRS and CDR2 is YFSETQ. The CDR3 has 14 amino acids. The CDR3 region is CASSFDRAAGELFF. CDR3 coding DNA: TGCGCCAGCAGCTTTGACAGGGCCGCCGGGGAGCTGTTTTTT.